The 13 T cell receptor beta chains presented below share a single source sample, sequenced in a study of T cells in localized non-small cell lung cancer. Assay: immunoSEQ multiplex PCR; the TCRdb copy retains only in-frame clones and omits some. The table includes about 2,800 clones, approximately 29% detected once. Here the sequenced sample was lung tumor tissue, taken before any cancer treatment. The receptors come from a woman aged 35 to 75 with stage III lung adenocarcinoma.

The chain employs TRBV12-5 and TRBJ1-1; weak D call: TRBD1 (5 bases). This CDR3 has 14 amino acids. Looked up from germline, CDR1 is LGHNT and CDR2 is FRNRAP. V lost 1 base to trimming and J lost 7 bases, with 13 bases between them. The CDR3 DNA follows: TGTGCTAGTGGTTTGGCTCCCGTACAGGATGAAGCTTTCTTT. Its translation is CASGLAPVQDEAFF.

By sample fraction, this clone is medium-sized. The rearrangement joins TRBV6-8 to TRBJ1-4, with TRBD1 matching over 9 bases. The CDR3 is 13 residues long. CDR1 and CDR2 (germline): MNHGY, SAAAGT. V lost 6 bases to trimming and J lost 7 bases; unmatched junction nucleotides: 3. CDR3: CASRDRGAEKLFF. Here the CDR3 DNA reads TGTGCCAGCAGAGACAGGGGGGCTGAAAAACTGTTTTTT.

This chain connects TRBV29-1 to TRBJ2-1; 12 bases are a match to TRBD1. Per germline, CDR1 SQVTM and CDR2 ANQGSEA. J gave up 9 bases and V 7 bases, and 7 bases lay outside the gene matches. The CDR3 runs 13 residues. The CDR3 sequence: CSGSGTGGGEQFF. For the CDR3, the DNA is TGCAGCGGCTCCGGGACAGGGGGCGGTGAGCAGTTCTTC.

This clone was seen only a few times. V is TRBV11-3 and J is TRBJ2-1, with 8 bases aligning to TRBD2. V shed 5 bases and J 2 bases; nucleotides not matched to a gene: 8. Germline values: CDR1 SGHNT, CDR2 YENEEA. The CDR3 spans 16 residues. The CDR3 nucleotides are TGTGCCAGCAGCCCCCAGCGGGGGAGGACCTACAATGAGCAGTTCTTC. This codes for CASSPQRGRTYNEQFF.

The rearrangement uses TRBV19 and TRBJ1-2; tentative D call: TRBD1 (6 bases). The CDR3 has 13 residues. Trimming cost V 6 bases and J 4 bases, with 12 bases left between them. Germline V lookup: CDR1 LNHDA, CDR2 SQIVND (reference sequence). CDR3 region: CASSPTGAYGYTF. The CDR3 coding sequence is TGTGCCAGTAGCCCGACAGGCGCCTATGGCTACACCTTC.

V and J are TRBV19 and TRBJ1-1; the D gene is possibly TRBD1 (5 bases). The length of the CDR3 is 16 residues. V lost 5 bases and J lost 1, with 17 bases in between. From germline, CDR1 is LNHDA and CDR2 SQIVND (reference sequence). Written as DNA, the CDR3 is TGTGCCAGTAGTGTTGACTGGACACTCAAGAACACTGAAGCTTTCTTT. Translated: CASSVDWTLKNTEAFF.

In this sample, this clone turned up a few times. The chain employs TRBV10-3 and TRBJ2-3, with D perhaps assigned TRBD1 or TRBD2 (5 bases each). V shed 0 bases and J shed 5 bases, with 6 bases lying between them. Germline V CDR1 and CDR2: ENHRY, SYGVKD. The CDR3 contains 13 residues. CDR3 DNA: TGTGCCATCAGTGAGTCGAGGGGAGATACGCAGTATTTT. This translates into CAISESRGDTQYF.

The gene calls are TRBV28 and TRBJ2-7; 9 bases map to TRBD2. The V gene's germline CDR1 is MDHEN and CDR2 SYDVKM. This CDR3 has 15 amino acids. V was clipped by 7 bases and J by 1 base; unmatched bases: 8. In DNA, the CDR3 is TGTGCCAGCACCCCCCCGACTAGCGGATCCTACGAGCAGTACTTC. Protein sequence: CASTPPTSGSYEQYF.

This chain joins TRBV18 and TRBJ2-5, with a weak D call TRBD1 (6 bases). The ends were cut back, 3 bases at V and 4 bases at J, with 21 bases in the middle. The germline gives CDR1 KGHSH, CDR2 LQKENI. This CDR3 is 17 amino acids long. The DNA for the CDR3 is TGTGCCAGCTCACCCCTCCCGCGGACAGAGTCGAGAGAGACCCAGTACTTC. The encoded protein is CASSPLPRTESRETQYF. Drawing the rest from reference TRBV18 and TRBJ2-5, the complete variable domain is NAGVMQNPRHLVRRRGQEARLRCSPMKGHSHVYWYRQLPEEGLKFMVYLQKENIIDESGMPKERFSAEFPKEGPSILRIQQVVRGDSAAYFCASSPLPRTESRETQYFGPGTRLLVL.

The J gene is TRBJ2-6, the V gene TRBV6-8; D is uncertain. The CDR3 is made up of 13 amino acids. The V end was cut by 4 bases, the J end by 7 bases, with 8 bases between. CDR1 is MNHGY, CDR2 SAAAGT, per germline. The CDR3 coding sequence is TGTGCCAGCAGTTCGCCAGGCGCCAACGTCCTGACTTTC. It specifies CASSSPGANVLTF.

The genes are TRBV9 and TRBJ1-5; 7 nucleotides match TRBD1. This CDR3 is 14 amino acids long. CDR1 and CDR2 from the germline V gene are SGDLS and YYNGEE. Trimming at V came to 4 bases and at J to 5 bases, leaving 6 bases not matched to a gene. The CDR3 DNA is TGTGCCAGCAGCCGCACAGGGGCGTATCAGCCCCAGCATTTT. As protein: CASSRTGAYQPQHF.

The chain is built from TRBV19 and TRBJ1-2; 8 nucleotides line up with TRBD1. Trimming at V came to 8 bases and at J to 1 base, leaving 9 bases not matched to a gene. Germline-derived CDR1 and CDR2 are LNHDA and SQIVND (reference sequence). The CDR3 is 15 residues long. This CDR3 reads CASYLGTGSNYGYTF. The CDR3 DNA sequence: TGTGCCAGTTATCTTGGGACAGGCAGTAACTATGGCTACACCTTC. The entire variable domain, with the rest obtained from reference TRBV19 and TRBJ1-2, is as follows: DGGITQSPKYLFRKEGQNVTLSCEQNLNHDAMYWYRQDPGQGLRLIYYSQIVNDFQKGDIAEGYSVSREKKESFPLTVTSAQKNPTAFYLCASYLGTGSNYGYTFGSGTRLTVV.

This clone was detected once. The chain employs TRBV19 and TRBJ2-5; D is ambiguous. V was clipped by 7 bases and J by 0 bases, with 6 bases between them. The CDR3 runs 12 residues. Germline CDR1 is LNHDA and CDR2 is SQIVND (reference sequence). The CDR3 region is CASMGDQETQYF. The CDR3 DNA reads TGTGCCAGTATGGGTGACCAAGAGACCCAGTACTTC. The whole variable domain, remainder taken from reference TRBV19 and TRBJ2-5, is DGGITQSPKYLFRKEGQNVTLSCEQNLNHDAMYWYRQDPGQGLRLIYYSQIVNDFQKGDIAEGYSVSREKKESFPLTVTSAQKNPTAFYLCASMGDQETQYFGPGTRLLVL.